This T cell receptor beta chain derives from a study of T cell responses to AZD1222 COVID-19 vaccine. General study findings and limits: The study found vaccine-associated CD4 TCRs spanning spike, dominant at 160-218 and 743-854. Most donors were white British and more were female, and clonal diversity was possibly underestimated.

This CDR3 region has 10 residues. Germline values: CDR1 SGHRS, CDR2 YFSETQ. Trimming cost V 10 bases and J 6 bases, with 8 bases left between them. The protocol was immunoSEQ multiplex PCR, while the TCRdb copy is restricted to in-frame clones and leaves out a portion. The sample has 99,000 or so clones; more than 75% are singletons. A remark on this clone: No antigen is known for it.

The receptor's source is an adult in good health. The chain has TRBV5-1 and TRBJ1-5; no clear D gene. The starting material was peripheral blood, obtained on day 0 of AZD1222 vaccination. CDR3 residues: CAFGCQPQHF. CDR3 sequence (DNA): TGCGCCTTCGGATGTCAGCCCCAGCATTTT.